This TCR beta chain originates from a study of T cells after yellow fever vaccination. Whole-study findings and limits: The bulk population could contribute abundant contaminating clonotypes to FACS-sorted repertoires.

In TCRdb, the 5' RACE reads were re-called with MiXCR into one record per CDR3 protein. This table has just under 600,000 distinct CDR3 sequences, about 13% appearing once. The germline V gene has CDR1 DFQATT and CDR2 SNEGSKA (reference sequence). Losses at the gene ends were 3 bases for V and 0 bases for J; bases not matched to a gene: 16. The length of the CDR3 is 18 residues. This clonotype was recorded at least ten times. The target antigen is unknown. The material sequenced was PBMCs, taken on the day of the yellow fever booster vaccination. The chain is built from TRBV20-1 and TRBJ2-7; 8 bases fit TRBD2. The TCR originated in a man aged 25 to 40 who received the YFV17D yellow fever vaccine. CDR3 residues: CSASGGGAGALGSYEQYF. The DNA of the CDR3 is TGCAGTGCTAGTGGGGGGGGAGCGGGAGCCTTAGGCTCCTACGAGCAGTACTTC.